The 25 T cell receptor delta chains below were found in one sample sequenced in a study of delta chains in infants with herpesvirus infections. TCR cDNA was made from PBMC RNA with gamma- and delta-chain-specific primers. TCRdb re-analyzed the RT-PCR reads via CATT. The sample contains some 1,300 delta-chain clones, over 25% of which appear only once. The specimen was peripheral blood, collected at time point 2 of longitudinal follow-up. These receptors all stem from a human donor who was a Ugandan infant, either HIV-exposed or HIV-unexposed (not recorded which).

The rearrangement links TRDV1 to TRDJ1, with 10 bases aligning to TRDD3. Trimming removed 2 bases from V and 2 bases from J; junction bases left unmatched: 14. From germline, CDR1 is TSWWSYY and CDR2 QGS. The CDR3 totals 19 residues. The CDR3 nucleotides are TGTGCTCTTGGGGAAGACCCCTACGGGCTGGGGGATAAGACCGATAAACTCATCTTT. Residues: CALGEDPYGLGDKTDKLIF.

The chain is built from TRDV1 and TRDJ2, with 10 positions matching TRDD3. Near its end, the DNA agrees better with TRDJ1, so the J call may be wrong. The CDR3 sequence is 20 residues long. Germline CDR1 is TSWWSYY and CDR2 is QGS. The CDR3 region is CALGEPPPTLLGDHTDKLIF. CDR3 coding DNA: TGTGCTCTTGGGGAACCGCCTCCTACGTTACTGGGGGATCACACCGATAAACTCATCTTT.

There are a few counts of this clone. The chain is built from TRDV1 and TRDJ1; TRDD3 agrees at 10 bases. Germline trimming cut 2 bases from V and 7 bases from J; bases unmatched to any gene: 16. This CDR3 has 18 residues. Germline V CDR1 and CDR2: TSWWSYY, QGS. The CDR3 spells CALGERHRLGDANSKLIF. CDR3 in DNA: TGTGCTCTTGGGGAAAGGCACCGACTGGGGGATGCGAATAGTAAACTCATCTTT.

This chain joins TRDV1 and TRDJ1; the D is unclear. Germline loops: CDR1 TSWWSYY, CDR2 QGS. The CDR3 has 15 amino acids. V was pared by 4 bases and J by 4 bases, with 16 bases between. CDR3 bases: TGTGCTCTTGGGGCCCCCCATACACGCCTCGATAAACTCATCTTT. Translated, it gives CALGAPHTRLDKLIF.

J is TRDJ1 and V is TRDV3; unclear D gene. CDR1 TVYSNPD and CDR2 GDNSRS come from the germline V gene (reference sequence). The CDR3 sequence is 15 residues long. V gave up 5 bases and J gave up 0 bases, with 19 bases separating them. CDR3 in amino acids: CALAGPPEYTDKLIF. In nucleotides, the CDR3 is TGTGCCCTAGCGGGTCCGCCCGAATACACCGATAAACTCATCTTT.

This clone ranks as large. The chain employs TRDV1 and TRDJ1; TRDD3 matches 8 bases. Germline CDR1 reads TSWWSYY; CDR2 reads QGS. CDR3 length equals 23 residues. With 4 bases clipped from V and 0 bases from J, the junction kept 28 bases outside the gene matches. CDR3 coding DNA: TGTGCTCTTGGGGGGACATTCTGGGTCTCCCCTCGTACTGGGGGCCCATACACCGATAAACTCATCTTT. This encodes CALGGTFWVSPRTGGPYTDKLIF.

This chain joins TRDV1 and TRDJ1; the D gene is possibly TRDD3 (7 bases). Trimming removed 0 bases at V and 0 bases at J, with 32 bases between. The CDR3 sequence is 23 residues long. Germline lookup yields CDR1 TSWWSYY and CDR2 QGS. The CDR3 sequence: CALGELVSYGEMGEPPYTDKLIF. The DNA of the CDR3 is TGTGCTCTTGGGGAACTAGTATCCTACGGAGAGATGGGGGAACCTCCGTACACCGATAAACTCATCTTT.

The CDR3 sequence: CALGEPIQPGDTTDKLIF. CDR3 bases: TGTGCTCTTGGGGAACCCATCCAGCCGGGGGATACCACCGATAAACTCATCTTT. This sequence joins TRDV1 and TRDJ1; 9 nucleotides align to TRDD3. V lost 1 base to trimming and J lost 1 base; unmatched junction nucleotides: 10. This CDR3 contains 18 residues. Germline V gene sequence: CDR1 TSWWSYY, CDR2 QGS.

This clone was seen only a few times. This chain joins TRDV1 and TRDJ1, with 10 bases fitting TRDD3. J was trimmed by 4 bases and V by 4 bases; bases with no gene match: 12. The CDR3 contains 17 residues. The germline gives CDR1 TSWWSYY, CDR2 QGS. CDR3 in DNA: TGTGCTCTTGGGGTTACGGGGGATACGCTCAACGGCGATAAACTCATCTTT. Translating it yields CALGVTGDTLNGDKLIF.

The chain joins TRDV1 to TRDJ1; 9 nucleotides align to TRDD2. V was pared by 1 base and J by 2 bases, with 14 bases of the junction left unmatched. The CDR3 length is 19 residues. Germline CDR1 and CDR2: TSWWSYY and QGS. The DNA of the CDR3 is TGTGCTCTTGGGGAACCCCTTCCTACCTACTGGGGACCTACCGATAAACTCATCTTT. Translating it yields CALGEPLPTYWGPTDKLIF.

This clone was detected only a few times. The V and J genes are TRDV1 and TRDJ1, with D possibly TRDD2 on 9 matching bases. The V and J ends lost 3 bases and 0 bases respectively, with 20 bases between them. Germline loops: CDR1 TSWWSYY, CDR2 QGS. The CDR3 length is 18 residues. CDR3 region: CALGDTFLLGGYTDKLIF. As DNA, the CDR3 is TGTGCTCTTGGGGATACCTTCCTACTGGGGGGTTACACCGATAAACTCATCTTT.

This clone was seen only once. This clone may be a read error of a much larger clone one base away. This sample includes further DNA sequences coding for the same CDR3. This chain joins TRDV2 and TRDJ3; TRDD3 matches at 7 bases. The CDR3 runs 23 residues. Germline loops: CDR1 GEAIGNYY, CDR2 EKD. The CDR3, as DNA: TGTGCCTGTGCCAACCGCTTCGTGGTGGGACTGGGGAGGAAGGCCTGGGACACTCGACAGATGTTTTTC. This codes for CACANRFVVGLGRKAWDTRQMFF.

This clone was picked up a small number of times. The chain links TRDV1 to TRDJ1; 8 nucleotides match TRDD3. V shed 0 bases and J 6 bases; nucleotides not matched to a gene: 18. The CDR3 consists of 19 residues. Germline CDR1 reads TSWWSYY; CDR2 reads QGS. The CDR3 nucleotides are TGTGCTCTTGGGGAACTAGCTATATCTTACTGGGGGGATGAAAATAAACTCATCTTT. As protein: CALGELAISYWGDENKLIF.

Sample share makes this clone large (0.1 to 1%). DNA for the CDR3: TGTGCTCTTGGGGAACTGGAACCCTATAACTGGGGGATCCCTCACACCGATAAACTCATCTTT. Its translation: CALGELEPYNWGIPHTDKLIF. The chain uses TRDV1 and TRDJ1; 10 bases map to TRDD3. The V segment lost 0 bases and the J segment 0 bases; nucleotides outside the gene matches: 16. Germline-derived CDR1 and CDR2 are TSWWSYY and QGS. The CDR3 totals 21 residues.

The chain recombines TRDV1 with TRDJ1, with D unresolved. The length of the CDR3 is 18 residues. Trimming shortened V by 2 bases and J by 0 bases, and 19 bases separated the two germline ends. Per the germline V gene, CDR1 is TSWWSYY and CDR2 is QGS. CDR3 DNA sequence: TGTGCTCTTGGGGAAAGGGAGAGGTCCCCTCGGAACACCGATAAACTCATCTTT. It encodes CALGERERSPRNTDKLIF.

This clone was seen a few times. CDR3 nucleotides: TGTGCTTATAGGAACGTCCTGAAGGGGGTATACGTTAAAGGAGGGTACACCGATAAACTCATCTTT. Its translation: CAYRNVLKGVYVKGGYTDKLIF. V gene TRAV38-2/DV8 combines with J gene TRDJ1; tentative D call: TRDD3 (5 bases). This CDR3 is 22 amino acids long. V shed 3 bases and J shed 0 bases, with 33 bases lying between them. Germline loops: CDR1 TSESDYY, CDR2 QEAYKQQN.

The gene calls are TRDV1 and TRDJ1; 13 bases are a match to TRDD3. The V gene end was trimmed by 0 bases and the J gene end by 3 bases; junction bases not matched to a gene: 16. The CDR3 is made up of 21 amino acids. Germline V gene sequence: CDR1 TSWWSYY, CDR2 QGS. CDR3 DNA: TGTGCTCTTGGGGAACTAGTCCCGAAAGGGTACTGGGGGATACGGTCCGATAAACTCATCTTT. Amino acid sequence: CALGELVPKGYWGIRSDKLIF.

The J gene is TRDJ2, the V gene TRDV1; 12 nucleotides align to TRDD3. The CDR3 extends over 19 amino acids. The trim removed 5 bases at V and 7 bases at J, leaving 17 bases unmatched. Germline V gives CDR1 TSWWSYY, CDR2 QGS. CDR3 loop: CALGRGTLYWGILKAQLFF. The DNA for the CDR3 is TGTGCTCTTGGGAGGGGAACCCTGTACTGGGGGATACTGAAAGCACAACTCTTCTTT.

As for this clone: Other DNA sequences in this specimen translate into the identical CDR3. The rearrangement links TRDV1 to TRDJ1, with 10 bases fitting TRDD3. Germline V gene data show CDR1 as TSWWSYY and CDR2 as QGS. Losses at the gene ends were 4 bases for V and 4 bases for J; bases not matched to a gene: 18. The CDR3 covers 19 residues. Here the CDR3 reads CALGVSSMGDTLEVDKLIF. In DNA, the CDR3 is TGTGCTCTTGGGGTTAGTTCCATGGGGGATACACTAGAGGTCGATAAACTCATCTTT.

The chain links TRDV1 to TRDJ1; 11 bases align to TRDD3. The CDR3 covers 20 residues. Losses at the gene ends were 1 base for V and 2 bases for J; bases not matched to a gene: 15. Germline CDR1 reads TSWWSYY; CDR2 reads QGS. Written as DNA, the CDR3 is TGTGCTCTTGGGGAACGGCTCTTCTACTGGGGGATAAGGAGGACCGATAAACTCATCTTT. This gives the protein CALGERLFYWGIRRTDKLIF.

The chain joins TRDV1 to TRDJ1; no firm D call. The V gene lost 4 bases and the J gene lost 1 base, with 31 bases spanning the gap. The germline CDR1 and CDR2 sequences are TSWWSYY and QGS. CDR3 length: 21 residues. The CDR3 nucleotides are TGTGCTCTTGGGGCCTTGCCTCTCCCAGTACTTAAACCTTATCTCACCGATAAACTCATCTTT. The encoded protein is CALGALPLPVLKPYLTDKLIF.

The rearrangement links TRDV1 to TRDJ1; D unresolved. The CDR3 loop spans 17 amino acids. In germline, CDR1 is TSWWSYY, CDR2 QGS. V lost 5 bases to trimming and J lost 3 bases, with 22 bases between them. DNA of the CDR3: TGTGCTCTTGGGCACCCCCCCCACGTAACTCTCTCCGATAAACTCATCTTT. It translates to CALGHPPHVTLSDKLIF.

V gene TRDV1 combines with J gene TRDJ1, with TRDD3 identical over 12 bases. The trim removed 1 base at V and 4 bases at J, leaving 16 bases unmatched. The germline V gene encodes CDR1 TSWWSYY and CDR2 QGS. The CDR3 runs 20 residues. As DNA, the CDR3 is TGTGCTCTTGGGGAACCCCCTCCTCGGGTCTGGGGGATACGCAACGATAAACTCATCTTT. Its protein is CALGEPPPRVWGIRNDKLIF.

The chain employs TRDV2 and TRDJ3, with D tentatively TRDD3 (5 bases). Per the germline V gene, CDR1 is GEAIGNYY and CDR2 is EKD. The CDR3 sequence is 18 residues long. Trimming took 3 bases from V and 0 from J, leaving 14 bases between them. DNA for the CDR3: TGTGCCTGTGACGCCGTGGGGTCAAGCTCCTGGGACACCCGACAGATGTTTTTC. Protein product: CACDAVGSSSWDTRQMFF.

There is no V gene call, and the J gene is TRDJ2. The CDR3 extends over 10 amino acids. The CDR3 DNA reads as TGTAGTGCTTTGACAGCACAACTCTTCTTT. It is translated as CSALTAQLFF.